This T cell receptor beta chain is drawn from a study of cytomegalovirus exposure and HLA in healthy donors. Study-wide results and caveats: Across HLA loci, a later analysis found differing TCR association rates, with DRB1 most and HLA-C fewest. Later analysis revealed greater clonal expansion in HLA-associated TCR beta chains than in equally common others. An apparent linkage of common viral pathogens to several of the most significant clusters emerged in a later analysis.

The PCR employed 60 Vbeta primers together with 13 Jbeta primers. Sequencing was performed with immunoSEQ multiplex PCR; in TCRdb, only in-frame clones are kept and a portion is missing. The sample lists approximately 150,000 clones; around 90% were seen once. For this clone: The antigen remains unidentified.

This TCR derives from a woman aged 25 to 45 in good health and CMV-seronegative. Material: PBMCs.

CDR3 region: CASSNRQVNTEAFF. Written as DNA, the CDR3 is TGTGCCAGCAGCAACCGACAGGTGAACACTGAAGCTTTCTTT. This rearrangement joins TRBV21-1 to TRBJ1-1; the DNA was not compared with TRBD1, the D call given in the table. TRBV21-1 is noted as a pseudogene. There are 14 residues in the CDR3.